The 20 T cell receptor beta chains in this list originate from one sample, sequenced in a study of blood T cell repertoires in COVID-19. Data came from immunoSEQ multiplex PCR; TCRdb stores just in-frame clones and leaves some out. The sample yields 150,000 to 200,000 clones, about 90% seen once. The sequencing input was peripheral blood. The receptors originated from a woman in her sixties or seventies with COVID-19, enrolled during active disease.

The chain joins TRBV27 to TRBJ2-7; D possibly corresponds to TRBD1 (6 bases). The length of the CDR3 is 13 residues. The V gene's germline CDR1 is MNHEY and CDR2 SMNVEV (reference sequence). V was shortened by 2 bases and J by 5 bases, with 10 bases between the two germline ends. As DNA, the CDR3 is TGTGCCAGCAGTTTACTGGGGGCCAACGAGCAGTACTTC. Its protein is CASSLLGANEQYF.

This chain links TRBV1 with TRBJ2-7; no check of the table's D call, TRBD2, against the DNA was made. TRBV1 is flagged as a pseudogene. CDR3 size: 14 residues. CDR3 coding DNA: TGCACCAGCAGCCAAGGAGCGGGAGTATATGAGCAGTACTTC. Protein: CTSSQGAGVYEQYF.

The genes are TRBV4-2 and TRBJ1-5; D remains ambiguous. Germline V gives CDR1 LGHNA, CDR2 YNFKEQ. Trimming removed 4 bases from V and 5 bases from J, with 15 bases in between. This CDR3 is built from 15 residues. The CDR3 protein is CASSPTGRSYQPQHF. The CDR3 coding sequence is TGTGCCAGCAGCCCGACGGGTAGGTCTTATCAGCCCCAGCATTTT.

Concerning this clone: At one end, the junction sequence differs from germline, possibly due to a read error. The gene calls are TRBV7-7 and TRBJ2-5; the D gene is possibly TRBD1 (6 bases). Germline V gene sequence: CDR1 SSHAT, CDR2 FNYEAQ (reference sequence). This CDR3 is built from 13 residues. The CDR3 reads CASSSLQGETQYF. DNA for the CDR3: TGTGCTAGCAGCTCGTTACAGGGAGAGACCCAGTACTTC. The variable domain in full, with the rest retrieved from reference TRBV7-7 and TRBJ2-5, is GAGVSQSPRYKVTKRGQDVTLRCDPISSHATLYWYQQALGQGPEFLTYFNYEAQPDKSGLPSDRFSAERPEGSISTLTIQRTEQRDSAMYRCASSSLQGETQYFGPGTRLLVL.

This clone has more than one count but fewer than ten. The rearrangement uses TRBV9 and TRBJ2-7, with D maybe TRBD2 (6 bases). Germline CDR1 is SGDLS and CDR2 is YYNGEE. The CDR3 is 13 residues long. The V end was cut by 0 bases, the J end by 4 bases, with 8 bases between. The CDR3 sequence is CASSVAGEYEQYF. The DNA of the CDR3 is TGTGCCAGCAGCGTAGCGGGAGAATACGAGCAGTACTTC.

The rearrangement joins TRBV6-1 to TRBJ1-5; D gene ambiguous. Germline loops: CDR1 MNHNS, CDR2 SASEGT. V dropped 0 bases and J dropped 11 bases, with 11 bases sitting between them. This CDR3 contains 13 residues. The CDR3 sequence: CASSEASYGTQHF. The CDR3 DNA sequence: TGTGCCAGCAGTGAAGCATCGTACGGGACCCAGCATTTT.

The count of this clone is one. J is TRBJ1-3 and V is TRBV29-1; D is possibly TRBD1 (6 bases). V dropped 6 bases and J dropped 4 bases, with 10 bases sitting between them. Germline V lookup: CDR1 SQVTM, CDR2 ANQGSEA. CDR3 length: 12 residues. CDR3 sequence: CSVTGSGNTIYF. The CDR3 nucleotides read TGCAGCGTCACAGGGTCCGGAAACACCATATATTTT.

V usage is TRBV7-9 and J usage is TRBJ1-4, with TRBD1 as a possible D gene (5 bases). This CDR3 is 13 amino acids long. Germline V gene data show CDR1 as SEHNR and CDR2 as FQNEAQ (reference sequence). V was clipped by 2 bases and J by 9 bases, with 10 bases between them. In DNA form, the CDR3 reads TGTGCCAGCAGCTTACAGGGATCGAAAAAACTGTTTTTT. It specifies CASSLQGSKKLFF.

The chain uses TRBV7-9 and TRBJ1-2, with 7 nucleotides matching TRBD1. There are 15 residues in the CDR3. Germline loops: CDR1 SEHNR, CDR2 FQNEAQ (reference sequence). With 3 bases clipped from V and 4 bases from J, the junction kept 8 bases outside the gene matches. Here the CDR3 DNA reads TGTGCCAGCAGCTTTGCGGTGACAGGGAGCTATGGCTACACCTTC. Encoded protein: CASSFAVTGSYGYTF.

This sequence joins TRBV24-1 and TRBJ1-2, with TRBD1 matching over 8 bases. Germline values: CDR1 KGHDR, CDR2 SFDVKD. The junction had 18 bases not matched to a gene; V was cut back by 9 bases and J by 7 bases. The CDR3 has 16 amino acids. The CDR3 is CATQSGQGAGFGGYTF. The CDR3, as DNA: TGTGCCACCCAATCCGGACAGGGAGCGGGTTTTGGTGGCTACACCTTC.

The chain uses TRBV11-3 and TRBJ2-5, with a tentative D call TRBD2 (5 bases). Trimming left V 5 bases short and J 5 bases short, with 15 bases between. The CDR3 has 14 residues. In germline, CDR1 is SGHNT, CDR2 YENEEA. CDR3 sequence reads: CASSLRTYPETQYF. In DNA, the CDR3 is TGTGCCAGCAGCCTGCGGACTTATCCGGAGACCCAGTACTTC.

This clone was seen only once. The chain recombines TRBV3-1 (or the pseudogene TRBV3-2) with TRBJ2-3; 12 positions match TRBD2. Germline assignment: CDR1 LGHDT and CDR2 YNNKEL (reference sequence). J gave up 1 base and V 6 bases, and 11 bases lay outside the gene matches. This CDR3 has 18 amino acids. CDR3 loop: CASSRRLAGALGTDTQYF. The CDR3 nucleotides read TGTGCCAGCAGTCGTCGACTAGCGGGGGCATTAGGCACAGATACGCAGTATTTT.

The rearrangement links TRBV27 to TRBJ2-7, with 8 bases that match TRBD1. Germline CDR1 is MNHEY and CDR2 is SMNVEV (reference sequence). V dropped 8 bases and J dropped 4; count of bases not matched to a gene: 13. This CDR3 has 15 amino acids. The CDR3 is CASGQGLPDLYEQYF. The CDR3 DNA sequence: TGTGCCAGCGGACAGGGACTCCCCGACTTATACGAGCAGTACTTC.

This chain uses TRBV24-1 with TRBJ1-2; D might be TRBD1 (6 bases). Germline V CDR1 and CDR2: KGHDR, SFDVKD. This CDR3 has 13 amino acids. Trimming stripped 10 bases from V and 2 bases from J, with 13 bases between. The CDR3 region is CATQGGGNYGYTF. CDR3 DNA: TGTGCCACACAGGGAGGGGGAAACTATGGCTACACCTTC.

V is TRBV7-8 and J is TRBJ2-2; TRBD2 aligns across 9 bases. The V gene end was trimmed by 1 base and the J gene end by 5 bases; junction bases not matched to a gene: 5. Germline V CDR1 and CDR2: SGHVS, FQNEAQ. CDR3 length: 16 amino acids. DNA of the CDR3: TGTGCCAGCAGCTTAGTTGCGGGAGGGCTGACCGGGGAGCTGTTTTTT. Translation: CASSLVAGGLTGELFF.

In DNA form, the CDR3 reads TGTGCCAGCAGTGAAGCGGCACTAGCGGGCGTGACCGGGGAGCTGTTTTTT. This gives the protein CASSEAALAGVTGELFF. The chain has TRBV6-1 and TRBJ2-2; TRBD2 agrees at 9 bases. V shed 0 bases and J 5 bases; nucleotides not matched to a gene: 7. This CDR3 contains 17 residues. The germline gives CDR1 MNHNS, CDR2 SASEGT.

The J gene is TRBJ1-5, the V gene TRBV4-1; TRBD1 aligns across 10 bases. Germline trimming cut 1 base from V and 7 bases from J; bases unmatched to any gene: 10. CDR3 length: 17 amino acids. Per the germline V gene, CDR1 is MGHRA and CDR2 is YSYEKL. CDR3 loop: CASSQGWTGGWGQPQHF. The CDR3 DNA follows: TGCGCCAGCAGCCAAGGTTGGACAGGGGGTTGGGGACAGCCCCAGCATTTT.

The chain employs TRBV5-3 and TRBJ1-3, with D possibly being TRBD1 (6 bases). TRBV5-3 is identified as an open reading frame with a role that is uncertain. V was trimmed by 4 bases and J by 4 bases, leaving 30 bases between them. This CDR3 is 20 amino acids long. The CDR3 sequence is CARSRRRGGGSRRSGNTIYF. CDR3 bases: TGTGCCAGAAGCCGCAGACGGGGAGGGGGAAGTAGACGCTCGGGAAACACCATATATTTT.

J is TRBJ1-2 and V is TRBV24-1; TRBD1 matches 11 bases. CDR3 size: 15 residues. Trimming removed 4 bases from V and 4 bases from J; junction bases left unmatched: 4. Germline V lookup: CDR1 KGHDR, CDR2 SFDVKD. The CDR3 DNA reads as TGTGCCACCAGTGACGGACAGGGGGCGGCCTATGGCTACACCTTC. Protein product: CATSDGQGAAYGYTF.

This clone was seen more than once but under ten times. CDR3 sequence: CTSSRVYGYTF. CDR3 nucleotides: TGCACCAGCAGCCGAGTCTATGGCTACACCTTC. V and J are TRBV1 and TRBJ1-2. TRBV1 is recorded as a pseudogene. The CDR3 length is 11 residues.